This T cell receptor beta chain stems from a study of immune evolution from preneoplasia to lung adenocarcinoma. Broader study findings: Highest clonality occurred in KRAS-mutant, not EGFR-mutant or double wild-type, nodules. Normal lung had the highest top T cell clone frequencies.

Points on this clone: Its cognate antigen is unknown.

Repertoires were generated with immunoSEQ multiplex PCR, while TCRdb's copy carries only in-frame clones and drops some. The sample yields 8,800 or so clones, over 70% seen once. The CDR3 spans 14 residues. Trimming removed 3 bases from V and 9 bases from J; junction bases left unmatched: 10. The germline gives CDR1 LNHDA, CDR2 SQIVND (reference sequence). The TCR originated in a person aged 60-79 years with lung adenocarcinoma. Source material: FFPE lung adenocarcinoma in situ tissue. V gene TRBV19 combines with J gene TRBJ2-5; 7 bases agree with TRBD2. This CDR3 reads CASSISTSVGSQYF. The DNA for the CDR3 is TGTGCCAGTAGTATCTCCACTAGCGTCGGGTCCCAGTACTTC.